What follows is one T cell receptor beta chain and its context. Its antigen is not known. The source of the sample is a study of beta chain features in type 1 diabetes. Populations obtained by sorting all exceeded 98% purity. There are 15 residues in the CDR3. The germline V gene has CDR1 SQVTM and CDR2 ANQGSEA. V was trimmed by 0 bases and J by 3 bases, leaving 15 bases between them. The authors reverse transcribed all of the isolated RNA, so sequencing captured expressed TCRB transcripts. This table comes from immunoSEQ multiplex PCR, and its TCRdb copy is limited to in-frame clones, with some not included. The sample lists over 40,000 clones; 66% were seen once. Study conclusions and caveats: Shortening of TCRB CDR3s, moderate but significant, appeared in all four CD4+ subsets of Type 1 diabetes patients. VDJ junctions sequenced from type 1 diabetes patients showed fewer insertions and more deletions.

The sample comprised Tregs from blood. The V call is TRBV29-1, the J call TRBJ2-7, with D possibly TRBD2 on 6 matching bases. The sequence was obtained from a woman aged 18-29 years with type 1 diabetes. The CDR3 DNA follows: TGCAGCGTTGAAGATTCGGGTTTGGGGGGCTACGAGCAGTACTTC. Translation: CSVEDSGLGGYEQYF.